The clone carrying this T cell receptor (beta chain) was recorded at least ten times. This record comes from a study of regulatory T cells in long-lasting Graves disease. iRepertoire HTBI primers and Arm-PCR of CDR3 regions built TCR beta libraries. TCRdb itself ran the multiplex PCR reads through MiXCR, one entry per CDR3 protein. The data show 350,000 to 400,000 distinct CDR3 sequences, 15% to 20% seen once. Described time point: newly diagnosed GD, antithyroid drugs for less than 3 months. The TCR library used RNA extracted from PBMCs. The same sample was also studied in work on T cells in Graves' hyperthyroidism and ophthalmopathy.

The source material was peripheral blood mononuclear cells (PBMCs), sampled at new diagnosis, from a patient treated with antithyroid drugs. The TCR originated in a woman between 18 and 30 years old with Graves disease.

The CDR3 DNA reads as TGTGCCAGCAGAAGCTGGACAGCCACCGCAAACATTCAGTACTTC. It translates to CASRSWTATANIQYF. The rearrangement links TRBV6-2 or TRBV6-3 to TRBJ2-4; D might be TRBD1 (6 bases). Germline assignment: CDR1 MNHEY and CDR2 SVGEGT. V was trimmed by 6 bases and J by 6 bases, leaving 18 bases between them. CDR3 length: 15 amino acids.